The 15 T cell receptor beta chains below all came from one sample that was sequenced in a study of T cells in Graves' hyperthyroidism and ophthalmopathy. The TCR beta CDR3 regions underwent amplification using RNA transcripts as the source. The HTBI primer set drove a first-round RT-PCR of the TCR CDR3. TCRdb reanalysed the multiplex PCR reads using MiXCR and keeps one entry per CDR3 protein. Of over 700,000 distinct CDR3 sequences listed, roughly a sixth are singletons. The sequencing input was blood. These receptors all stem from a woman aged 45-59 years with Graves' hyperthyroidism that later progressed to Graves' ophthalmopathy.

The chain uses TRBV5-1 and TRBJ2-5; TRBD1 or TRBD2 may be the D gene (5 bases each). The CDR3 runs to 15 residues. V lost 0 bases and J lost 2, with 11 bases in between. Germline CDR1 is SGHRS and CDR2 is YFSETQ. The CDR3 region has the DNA TGCGCCAGCAGCTTGGGGGGACGAAATCAAGAGACCCAGTACTTC. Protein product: CASSLGGRNQETQYF. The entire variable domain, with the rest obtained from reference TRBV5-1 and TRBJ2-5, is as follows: KAGVTQTPRYLIKTRGQQVTLSCSPISGHRSVSWYQQTPGQGLQFLFEYFSETQRNKGNFPGRFSGRQFSNSRSEMNVSTLELGDSALYLCASSLGGRNQETQYFGPGTRLLVL.

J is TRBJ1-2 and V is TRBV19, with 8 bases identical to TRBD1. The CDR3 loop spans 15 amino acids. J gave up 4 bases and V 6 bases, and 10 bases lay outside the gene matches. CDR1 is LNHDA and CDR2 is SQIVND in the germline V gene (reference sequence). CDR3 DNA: TGTGCCAGTAGCCCGGGACAGGTTCCCCTCTATGGCTACACCTTC. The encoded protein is CASSPGQVPLYGYTF.

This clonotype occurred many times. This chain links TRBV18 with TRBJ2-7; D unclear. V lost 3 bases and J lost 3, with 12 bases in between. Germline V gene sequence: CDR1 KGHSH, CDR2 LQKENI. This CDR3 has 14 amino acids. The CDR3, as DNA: TGTGCCAGCTCACCCAGCGTTGGGGACTACGAGCAGTACTTC. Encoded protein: CASSPSVGDYEQYF.

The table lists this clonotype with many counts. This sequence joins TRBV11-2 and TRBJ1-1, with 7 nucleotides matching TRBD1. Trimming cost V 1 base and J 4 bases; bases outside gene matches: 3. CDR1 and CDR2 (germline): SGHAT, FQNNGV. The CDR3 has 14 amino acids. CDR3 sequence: CASSLGRGSTEAFF. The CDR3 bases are TGTGCCAGCAGCTTAGGCAGGGGGAGCACTGAAGCTTTCTTT.

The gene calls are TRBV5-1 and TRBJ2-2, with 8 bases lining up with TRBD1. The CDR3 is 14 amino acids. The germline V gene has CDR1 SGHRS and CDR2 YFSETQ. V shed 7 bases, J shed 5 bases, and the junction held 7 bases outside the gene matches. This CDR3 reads CASSGTGPTGELFF. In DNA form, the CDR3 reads TGCGCCAGCTCCGGGACAGGACCTACCGGGGAGCTGTTTTTT.

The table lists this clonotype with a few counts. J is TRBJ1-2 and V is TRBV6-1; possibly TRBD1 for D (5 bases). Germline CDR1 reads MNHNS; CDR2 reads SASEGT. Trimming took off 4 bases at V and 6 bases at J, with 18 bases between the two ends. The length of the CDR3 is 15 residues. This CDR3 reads CASSAVGPSGNGYTF. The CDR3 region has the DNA TGTGCCAGCAGTGCAGTGGGACCCAGCGGGAATGGCTACACCTTC.

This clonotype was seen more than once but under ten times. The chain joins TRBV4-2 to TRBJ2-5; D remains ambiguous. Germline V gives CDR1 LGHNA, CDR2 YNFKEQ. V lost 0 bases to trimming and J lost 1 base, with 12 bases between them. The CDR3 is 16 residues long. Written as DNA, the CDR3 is TGTGCCAGCAGCCAAGAAGGTTGGCGGATCCAAGAGACCCAGTACTTC. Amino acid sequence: CASSQEGWRIQETQYF.

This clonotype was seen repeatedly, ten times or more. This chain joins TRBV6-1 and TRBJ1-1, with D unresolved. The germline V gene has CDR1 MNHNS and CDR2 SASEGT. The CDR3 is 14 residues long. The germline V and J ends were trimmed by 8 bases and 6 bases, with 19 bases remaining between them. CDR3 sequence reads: CASGLEVNGAEAFF. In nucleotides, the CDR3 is TGTGCCAGCGGGCTGGAAGTGAACGGGGCTGAAGCTTTCTTT.

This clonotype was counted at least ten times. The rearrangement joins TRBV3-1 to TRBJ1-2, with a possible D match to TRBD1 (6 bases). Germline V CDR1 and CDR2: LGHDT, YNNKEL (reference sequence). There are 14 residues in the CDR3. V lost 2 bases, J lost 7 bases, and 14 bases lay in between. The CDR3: CASSQIQGGGGYTF. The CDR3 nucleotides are TGTGCCAGCAGCCAAATACAGGGCGGCGGTGGCTACACCTTC. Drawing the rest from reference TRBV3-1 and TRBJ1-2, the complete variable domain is DTAVSQTPKYLVTQMGNDKSIKCEQNLGHDTMYWYKQDSKKFLKIMFSYNNKELIINETVPNRFSPKSPDKAHLNLHINSLELGDSAVYFCASSQIQGGGGYTFGSGTRLTVV.

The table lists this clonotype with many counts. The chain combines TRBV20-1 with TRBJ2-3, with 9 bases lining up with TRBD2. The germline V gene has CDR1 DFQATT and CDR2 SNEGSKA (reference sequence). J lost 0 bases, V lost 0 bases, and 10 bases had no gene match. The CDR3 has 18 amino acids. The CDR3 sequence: CSARDLESGGPSTDTQYF. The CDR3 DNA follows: TGCAGTGCTAGAGATCTTGAGAGCGGGGGGCCTAGCACAGATACGCAGTATTTT.

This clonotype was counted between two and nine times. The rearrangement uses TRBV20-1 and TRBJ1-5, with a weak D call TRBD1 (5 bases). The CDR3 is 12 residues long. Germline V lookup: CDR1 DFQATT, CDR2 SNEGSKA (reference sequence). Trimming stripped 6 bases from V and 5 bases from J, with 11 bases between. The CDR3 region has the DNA TGCAGTGCGAGACGGGGGGATCAGCCCCAGCATTTT. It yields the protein CSARRGDQPQHF.

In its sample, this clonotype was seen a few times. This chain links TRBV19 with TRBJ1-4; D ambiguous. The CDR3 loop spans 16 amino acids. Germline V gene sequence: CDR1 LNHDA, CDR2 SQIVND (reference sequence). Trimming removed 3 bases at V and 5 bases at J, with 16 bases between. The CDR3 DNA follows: TGTGCCAGTAGTATTTCGCAGATGTCGTTGAATGAAAAACTGTTTTTT. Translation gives CASSISQMSLNEKLFF.

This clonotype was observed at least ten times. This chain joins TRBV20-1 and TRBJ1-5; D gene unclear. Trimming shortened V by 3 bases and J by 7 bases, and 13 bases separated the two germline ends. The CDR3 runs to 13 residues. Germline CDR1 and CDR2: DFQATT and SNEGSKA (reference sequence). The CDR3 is CSASPQSGQPQHF. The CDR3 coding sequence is TGCAGTGCTAGTCCCCAATCTGGACAGCCCCAGCATTTT.

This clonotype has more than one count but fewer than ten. The DNA of the CDR3 is TGCAGCGTTGACCTGGGATCTCGCTACGAGCAGTACTTC. Its translation: CSVDLGSRYEQYF. This chain joins TRBV29-1 and TRBJ2-7; D is unresolved. This CDR3 region has 13 residues. In germline, CDR1 is SQVTM, CDR2 ANQGSEA. Trimming cost V 3 bases and J 3 bases, with 12 bases left between them.

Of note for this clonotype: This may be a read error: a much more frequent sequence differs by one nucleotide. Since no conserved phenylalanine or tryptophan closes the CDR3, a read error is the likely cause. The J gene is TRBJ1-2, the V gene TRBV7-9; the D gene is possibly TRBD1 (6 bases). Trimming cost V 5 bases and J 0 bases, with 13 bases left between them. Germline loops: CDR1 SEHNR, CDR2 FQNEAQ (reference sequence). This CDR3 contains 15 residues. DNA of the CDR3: TGTGCCAGCAGCGGGAGGGACACTACTAACTATGGCTACACCTCC. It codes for CASSGRDTTNYGYTS.